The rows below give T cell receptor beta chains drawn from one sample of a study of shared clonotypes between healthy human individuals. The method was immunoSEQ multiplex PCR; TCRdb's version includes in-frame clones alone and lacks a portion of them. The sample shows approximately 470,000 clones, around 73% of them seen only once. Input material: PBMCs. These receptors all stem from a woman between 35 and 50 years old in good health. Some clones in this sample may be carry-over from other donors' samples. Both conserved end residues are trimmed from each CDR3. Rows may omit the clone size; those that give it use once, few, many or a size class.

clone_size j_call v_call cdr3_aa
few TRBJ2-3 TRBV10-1 ASSESFDTDTQY
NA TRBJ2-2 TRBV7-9 ASRPQGTGELF
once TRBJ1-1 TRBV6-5 ASSYGTGGLWAF
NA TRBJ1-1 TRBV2 ASSVEGLSTEAF
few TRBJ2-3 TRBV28 ASSPDPSTDTQY
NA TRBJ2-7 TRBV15 ATSRDLAGFSYEQY
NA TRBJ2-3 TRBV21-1 ASSKVDSGSLLGTQY
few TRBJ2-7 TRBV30 AWAPGQGRYEQY
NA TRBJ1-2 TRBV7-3 ASSLSGLNYGYT
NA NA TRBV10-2 ASRDLAGVSYEQY
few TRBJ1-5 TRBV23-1 ASAPGGAYEVGNQPQH
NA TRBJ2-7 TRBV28 ASSPSGLNYEQY
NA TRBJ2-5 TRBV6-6 ASSYGTLGETQY
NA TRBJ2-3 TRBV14 ASSDWTARDTQY
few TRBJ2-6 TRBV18 ASSPRGESNSGANVLT
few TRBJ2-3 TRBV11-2 ASSLVADTQY
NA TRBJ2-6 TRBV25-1 ASSASSGANVLT
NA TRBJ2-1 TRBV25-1 ASNLPGYNEQF
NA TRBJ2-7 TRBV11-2 ASSLVRSYEQY
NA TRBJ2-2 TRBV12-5 ASGYRSGELF
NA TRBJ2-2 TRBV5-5 ASSQLNTGELF
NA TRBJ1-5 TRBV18 ASSPDRYSNQPQH
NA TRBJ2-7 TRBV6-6 ASSYEGDEQY
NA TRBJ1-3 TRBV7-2 ASSLVRGLGNTIY
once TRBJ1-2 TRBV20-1 SAGVGDRDT
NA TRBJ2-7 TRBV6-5 ASSYLEGESYEQY
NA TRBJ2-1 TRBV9 ASSVGGGDEQF
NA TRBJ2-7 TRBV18 ASSTTVDYEQY
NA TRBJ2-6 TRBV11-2 ASSLEVSGANVLT
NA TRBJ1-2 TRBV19 ASSIRQGNYGYT
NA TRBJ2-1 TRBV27 ASSLTGGDRNEQF
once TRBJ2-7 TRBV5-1 ASSLVSGIYEQY
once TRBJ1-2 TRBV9 ASSKEGARGYT
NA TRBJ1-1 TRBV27 ASSIDKVGTEAF
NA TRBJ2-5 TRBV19 ASRETGVGQETQY
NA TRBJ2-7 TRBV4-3 ASSQDPGPGWVEQY
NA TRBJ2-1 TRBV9 ASSAHHTRFYNEQF
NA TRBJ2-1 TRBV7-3 ASSPGLAYYNEQF
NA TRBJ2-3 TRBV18 ASSPSGTDTQY
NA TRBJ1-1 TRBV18 ASSGLRTEAF
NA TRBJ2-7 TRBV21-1 ASSPALYEQY
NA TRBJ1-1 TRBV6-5 ASSYSGGSNTEAF
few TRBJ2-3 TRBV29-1 SVVPDYTSTDTQY
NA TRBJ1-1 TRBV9 ASSTNMNTEAF
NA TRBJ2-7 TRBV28 AAPRVPPYEQY
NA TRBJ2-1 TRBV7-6 ASSLAGVKSEQF
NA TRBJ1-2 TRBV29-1 SVGGAGYGYT
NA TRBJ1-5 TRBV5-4 ASSQWGPNQPQH
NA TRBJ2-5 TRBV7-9 AQEEAGGQETQY
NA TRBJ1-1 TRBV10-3 ATGSGAGASTEAF
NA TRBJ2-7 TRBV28 ASSLTSGDEQY
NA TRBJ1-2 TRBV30 AWSAGGGAGYT
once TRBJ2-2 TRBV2 ASSETSATGELF
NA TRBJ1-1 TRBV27 ASSPSYSGGTEAF
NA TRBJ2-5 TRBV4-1 ASSQVTSGNQETQY
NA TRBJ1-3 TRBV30 AWTLRGTIY
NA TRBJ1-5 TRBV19 ASIFRRDQGNQPQH
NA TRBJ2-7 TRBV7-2 ASSLVPDNPYEQY